One and the same sample provided the 32 T cell receptor beta chains below, sequenced in a study of blood T cells in healthy people across ages. Through a sample-barcoded 5' primer and a J-beta primer mix, a second PCR was run for roughly 6 to 11 cycles. One entry per CDR3 protein, called by TCRdb with MiXCR from the 5' RACE reads. Found here are 1,500,000 or so distinct CDR3 sequences, 45% to 70% of them singletons; the top ten hold 6.5% to 8.5%. The sample comprised blood. These TCRs come from a man younger than 35 in good health.

This clonotype turned up a few times. The chain has TRBV18 and TRBJ2-4; 8 positions agree with TRBD2. The J call may be faulty, since TRBJ2-7 better matches the DNA end. The CDR3 has 17 residues. Germline values: CDR1 KGHSH, CDR2 LQKENI. The CDR3 reads CASSPIPSGPLVDEQYF. The DNA for the CDR3 is TGTGCCAGCTCACCAATCCCTAGCGGGCCCCTTGTAGACGAGCAGTACTTC.

The chain employs TRBV15 and TRBJ2-4; D unclear. The J call could be wrong; TRBJ2-7 is a better fit for the DNA end. Germline lookup yields CDR1 LNHNV and CDR2 YYDKDF (reference sequence). CDR3 length equals 13 residues. The CDR3 loop reads CATSRDSAFEQYF. DNA of the CDR3: TGTGCCACCAGCAGAGATTCGGCGTTCGAGCAGTACTTC.

J is TRBJ1-1 and V is TRBV20-1; TRBD1 matches 12 bases. The CDR3 spans 15 residues. Looked up from germline, CDR1 is DFQATT and CDR2 is SNEGSKA (reference sequence). The J segment lost 11 bases and the V segment lost 3 bases, leaving 13 bases of the junction unmatched. CDR3 nucleotides: TGCAGTGCTAGGGATCCCACGGGACAGGGGGCAGCGGCTTTCTTT. Residues: CSARDPTGQGAAAFF.

This clonotype has more than one count but fewer than ten. The DNA for the CDR3 is TGCGCCAGCAGCCAGTCAAGACCGGTAGGGGCCTACGAGCAGTACTTC. Translated, it gives CASSQSRPVGAYEQYF. The rearrangement joins TRBV4-3 to TRBJ2-7, with a weak D call TRBD1 (5 bases). The germline V and J ends were trimmed by 3 bases and 2 bases, with 17 bases remaining between them. The germline V gene encodes CDR1 LGHNA and CDR2 YSLEER. The CDR3 has 16 amino acids.

This chain uses TRBV4-2 with TRBJ2-7; 10 nucleotides agree with TRBD1. The germline V gene encodes CDR1 LGHNA and CDR2 YNFKEQ. Losses at the gene ends were 2 bases for V and 6 bases for J; bases not matched to a gene: 13. This CDR3 spans 17 amino acids. The CDR3 DNA follows: TGTGCCAGCAGCCAACGGGACGGGGGGACAGGGGTTCTCGAGCAGTACTTC. This translates into CASSQRDGGTGVLEQYF.

This chain connects TRBV13 to TRBJ2-2, with D possibly being TRBD1 (5 bases). This CDR3 has 13 amino acids. V dropped 7 bases and J dropped 5 bases, with 11 bases sitting between them. Germline lookup yields CDR1 PRHDT and CDR2 FYEKMQ (reference sequence). The CDR3 sequence is CASNRRPTGELFF. The CDR3 DNA reads as TGTGCCAGCAACAGGCGCCCAACCGGGGAGCTGTTTTTT.

This clonotype came up a few times. The rearrangement uses TRBV10-3 and TRBJ2-1; D is unclear. V lost 4 bases, J lost 10 bases, and 11 bases lay in between. The V gene's germline CDR1 is ENHRY and CDR2 SYGVKD. This CDR3 contains 12 residues. In DNA form, the CDR3 reads TGTGCCATCAGTGCTGGCGCGGCCGAGCAGTTCTTC. Amino acid sequence: CAISAGAAEQFF.

The chain combines TRBV19 with TRBJ2-1; 7 positions agree with TRBD2. Germline V gene sequence: CDR1 LNHDA, CDR2 SQIVND (reference sequence). V was pared by 7 bases and J by 5 bases, with 5 bases of the junction left unmatched. This CDR3 has 13 amino acids. The CDR3: CASTTTSNNEQFF. CDR3 nucleotides: TGTGCCAGTACTACGACTAGCAACAATGAGCAGTTCTTC.

CDR3 region: CSASRGIGRESFYNEQFF. The CDR3 nucleotides read TGCAGTGCTAGTAGGGGGATAGGGCGGGAGAGTTTCTACAATGAGCAGTTCTTC. The V call is TRBV20-1, the J call TRBJ2-1; weak D call: TRBD2 (7 bases). The V and J ends lost 3 bases and 3 bases respectively, with 24 bases between them. CDR1 is DFQATT, CDR2 SNEGSKA, per germline (reference sequence). The CDR3 is 18 amino acids.

This chain uses TRBV4-1 with TRBJ1-2; 11 bases agree with TRBD1. Germline CDR1 MGHRA, CDR2 YSYEKL. This CDR3 is 15 amino acids long. V shed 1 base and J 8 bases; nucleotides not matched to a gene: 6. The CDR3 coding sequence is TGCGCCAGCAGCCAAGCGGGACAGGGGGTACAGGGCTACACCTTC. Translation: CASSQAGQGVQGYTF.

The CDR3 protein is CASSLDRGQNEQYF. CDR3 DNA sequence: TGTGCCAGCAGCTTAGACCGGGGGCAGAACGAGCAGTACTTC. The chain combines TRBV7-9 with TRBJ2-7; D tentatively reads TRBD1 or TRBD2 (6 bases each). V shed 1 base and J shed 5 bases, with 12 bases lying between them. In germline, CDR1 is SEHNR, CDR2 FQNEAQ (reference sequence). This CDR3 is 14 amino acids long.

The chain employs TRBV2 and TRBJ2-7; 7 bases match TRBD1. This CDR3 region has 14 residues. Germline values: CDR1 SNHLY, CDR2 FYNNEI. V was clipped by 8 bases and J by 1 base; unmatched bases: 8. The CDR3 is CASFMGQLSYEQYF. The DNA for the CDR3 is TGTGCCAGCTTTATGGGACAGCTGTCCTACGAGCAGTACTTC.

The V gene is TRBV27, the J gene TRBJ2-3; D not certain. CDR1 MNHEY and CDR2 SMNVEV come from the germline V gene (reference sequence). Trimming took 4 bases from V and 2 from J, leaving 16 bases between them. CDR3 size: 16 residues. The CDR3 loop reads CASSSPPTTITDTQYF. CDR3 nucleotide sequence: TGTGCCAGCAGTTCGCCCCCCACCACTATCACAGATACGCAGTATTTT.

The chain carries TRBV3-1 and TRBJ2-7, with TRBD2 as a possible D gene (5 bases). Trimming shortened V by 1 base and J by 7 bases, and 11 bases separated the two germline ends. The CDR3 covers 13 residues. The V gene's germline CDR1 is LGHDT and CDR2 YNNKEL (reference sequence). The CDR3 protein is CASSQASWEEQYF. The CDR3 region has the DNA TGTGCCAGCAGCCAAGCGAGTTGGGAGGAGCAGTACTTC.

CDR3 protein: CASSYSGRGNQPQHF. The CDR3 DNA sequence: TGTGCCAGCAGTTACTCAGGCAGGGGGAATCAGCCCCAGCATTTT. V and J are TRBV6-5 and TRBJ1-5; 7 bases agree with TRBD1. V gave up 0 bases and J gave up 4 bases; unmatched junction bases: 3. Germline assignment: CDR1 MNHEY and CDR2 SVGAGI. This CDR3 comprises 15 residues.

This chain connects TRBV3-1 to TRBJ2-1; D gene unclear. Germline V gene sequence: CDR1 LGHDT, CDR2 YNNKEL (reference sequence). This CDR3 is built from 14 residues. Deletions cut 5 bases from V and 4 bases from J, with 12 bases between. CDR3 in amino acids: CASSASGQYNEQFF. In DNA form, the CDR3 reads TGTGCCAGCAGCGCCTCGGGCCAATACAATGAGCAGTTCTTC.

The chain links TRBV10-3 to TRBJ2-5; no firm D call. V was trimmed by 5 bases and J by 2 bases, leaving 9 bases between them. CDR1 and CDR2 (germline): ENHRY, SYGVKD. The CDR3 spans 13 residues. CDR3 coding DNA: TGTGCCATCAGTCCTCGGACGCAAGAGACCCAGTACTTC. Encoded protein: CAISPRTQETQYF.

This CDR3 reads CASSPPGLTPTQPQHF. The CDR3 nucleotides read TGCGCCAGCAGCCCACCGGGGCTAACCCCCACTCAGCCCCAGCATTTT. The chain combines TRBV4-1 with TRBJ1-5; D may be TRBD1 (5 bases). Germline lookup yields CDR1 MGHRA and CDR2 YSYEKL. Trimming left V 4 bases short and J 6 bases short, with 19 bases between. This CDR3 has 16 amino acids.

V gene TRBV20-1 combines with J gene TRBJ2-1, with 13 bases lining up with TRBD2. J was trimmed by 8 bases and V by 0 bases; bases with no gene match: 4. This CDR3 is built from 15 residues. Germline-derived CDR1 and CDR2 are DFQATT and SNEGSKA (reference sequence). The CDR3: CSARDSGLAGDEQFF. CDR3 coding DNA: TGCAGTGCTAGAGATTCTGGACTAGCGGGGGATGAGCAGTTCTTC.

This clonotype was counted between two and nine times. This rearrangement joins TRBV6-6 to TRBJ2-3; no reliable D call. Trimming stripped 0 bases from V and 2 bases from J, with 6 bases between. Germline assignment: CDR1 MNHNY and CDR2 SVGAGI (reference sequence). The length of the CDR3 is 14 residues. The CDR3 sequence: CASSYSRHTDTQYF. CDR3 nucleotides: TGTGCCAGCAGTTACTCAAGACACACAGATACGCAGTATTTT.

This clonotype was seen only a few times. The chain joins TRBV4-3 to TRBJ2-7; 7 bases match TRBD1. CDR1 and CDR2 from the germline V gene are LGHNA and YSLEER. This CDR3 is 16 amino acids long. V was pared by 0 bases and J by 5 bases, with 10 bases of the junction left unmatched. The DNA of the CDR3 is TGCGCCAGCAGCCAAGATTTGGGAAGGGGGCTCGACGAGCAGTACTTC. It yields the protein CASSQDLGRGLDEQYF.

Comments on this clonotype: The junction and the germline gene differ at one end; a read error may be behind it. The chain has TRBV5-4 and TRBJ1-2, with a possible D match to TRBD1 (6 bases). The CDR3 has 13 residues. In germline, CDR1 is SGHNT, CDR2 YYREEE (reference sequence). The CDR3 reads CSSSLTGDYGYTF. DNA for the CDR3: TGTTCCAGCAGCTTGACAGGAGACTATGGCTACACCTTC.

V and J are TRBV4-2 and TRBJ2-2, with D hard to call. V gave up 8 bases and J gave up 1 base, with 11 bases separating them. The CDR3 consists of 14 residues. From germline, CDR1 is LGHNA and CDR2 YNFKEQ. In nucleotides, the CDR3 is TGTGCCAGCTCGGGCTCCGAGAACACCGGGGAGCTGTTTTTT. Translation: CASSGSENTGELFF.

V is TRBV4-1 and J is TRBJ2-7, with no clear D. The CDR3 runs to 14 residues. Germline V lookup: CDR1 MGHRA, CDR2 YSYEKL. V was cut by 4 bases and J by 7 bases, with 17 bases left in between. CDR3 residues: CASSPSSGPLEQYF. CDR3 in DNA: TGCGCCAGCAGCCCGTCGTCTGGTCCCCTGGAGCAGTACTTC.

The chain combines TRBV29-1 with TRBJ1-1, with D unresolved. Germline V lookup: CDR1 SQVTM, CDR2 ANQGSEA. Trimming cost V 5 bases and J 8 bases, with 12 bases left between them. The CDR3 runs to 11 residues. CDR3 in DNA: TGCAGCGTTTTGATCGACTCCGAAGCTTTCTTT. Translated: CSVLIDSEAFF.

The chain links TRBV5-1 to TRBJ2-1, with D hard to call. The length of the CDR3 is 18 residues. Trimming removed 2 bases at V and 12 bases at J, with 30 bases between. CDR1 is SGHRS, CDR2 YFSETQ, per germline. The CDR3 loop reads CASSLFLLANPETTGQFF. The DNA of the CDR3 is TGCGCCAGCAGCTTATTCTTGCTCGCGAACCCCGAGACAACGGGGCAGTTCTTC. Variable domain in full (rest from reference TRBV5-1 and TRBJ2-1): KAGVTQTPRYLIKTRGQQVTLSCSPISGHRSVSWYQQTPGQGLQFLFEYFSETQRNKGNFPGRFSGRQFSNSRSEMNVSTLELGDSALYLCASSLFLLANPETTGQFFGPGTRLTVL.

Comments on this clonotype: One end of the junction does not line up with germline, which may come from a read error. The chain couples TRBV10-3 to TRBJ2-7, with D unresolved. This CDR3 has 12 amino acids. The germline gives CDR1 ENHRY, CDR2 SYGVKD. The CDR3 region is CAISDRSCEQYF. The CDR3 DNA follows: TGTGCCATCAGTGATAGATCCTGCGAGCAGTACTTC.

V is TRBV6-1 and J is TRBJ2-3, with a weak D call TRBD2 (5 bases). The CDR3 loop spans 12 amino acids. The germline CDR1 and CDR2 sequences are MNHNS and SASEGT. V lost 6 bases and J lost 13, with 17 bases in between. CDR3 residues: CASRQGLDSEYF. The CDR3 DNA sequence: TGTGCCAGCAGGCAAGGACTGGATTCCGAGTATTTT.

The V call is TRBV7-8, the J call TRBJ1-6, with D tentatively TRBD1 (5 bases). V was trimmed by 3 bases and J by 7 bases, leaving 16 bases between them. Germline loops: CDR1 SGHVS, CDR2 FQNEAQ. The CDR3 contains 16 residues. CDR3 DNA: TGTGCCAGCAGCTTTGGGACGGGGCAAACAAATTCACCCCTCCACTTT. This translates into CASSFGTGQTNSPLHF. The variable domain in full, completed from reference TRBV7-8 and TRBJ1-6, reads GAGVSQSPRYKVAKRGQDVALRCDPISGHVSLFWYQQALGQGPEFLTYFQNEAQLDKSGLPSDRFFAERPEGSVSTLKIQRTQQEDSAVYLCASSFGTGQTNSPLHFGNGTRLTVT.

The chain employs TRBV20-1 and TRBJ2-7; 7 bases agree with TRBD1. Per the germline V gene, CDR1 is DFQATT and CDR2 is SNEGSKA (reference sequence). V gave up 4 bases and J gave up 2 bases; unmatched junction bases: 2. The CDR3 consists of 12 residues. The CDR3, as DNA: TGCAGTGCTACGGGACAGACCTACGAGCAGTACTTC. Its translation is CSATGQTYEQYF.

This chain links TRBV20-1 with TRBJ2-7, with D tentatively TRBD1 (6 bases). CDR1 is DFQATT, CDR2 SNEGSKA, per germline (reference sequence). This CDR3 contains 15 residues. The V and J ends lost 2 bases and 3 bases respectively, with 17 bases between them. CDR3 DNA sequence: TGCAGTGCTAGATTAGGAGACAGGAACCTCTACGAGCAGTACTTC. It codes for CSARLGDRNLYEQYF.

This clonotype was seen only a few times. J is TRBJ2-5 and V is TRBV4-1; no clear D. Germline CDR1 is MGHRA and CDR2 is YSYEKL. The length of the CDR3 is 15 residues. V lost 1 base to trimming and J lost 2 bases, with 11 bases between them. The CDR3 is CASSQVTVSQETQYF. CDR3 sequence (DNA): TGCGCCAGCAGCCAAGTTACGGTGTCTCAAGAGACCCAGTACTTC.